This TCR beta chain is drawn from a study of Graves' ophthalmopathy and Graves' hyperthyroidism. Broader study findings: Blood repertoires reportedly contained most expanded thyroid clonotypes above 0.001 frequency. At around 70% sensitivity and approximately 74% specificity, the model predicted progression of the ophthalmopathy. Discriminating ophthalmopathy from stable hyperthyroidism, a 13-signature model attained a sensitivity of approximately 85% and a specificity of 80% to 82%.

RNA transcripts provided the template for amplifying TCR beta CDR3 regions. The first-round RT-PCR employed HTBI primers together with the Qiagen OneStep RT-PCR kit. A multiplex PCR was then performed as the second round. Each CDR3 protein is one row after TCRdb ran MiXCR on the multiplex PCR reads. The data hold over a million distinct CDR3 sequences, with around a third observed a single time. Worth noting for this clonotype: Its antigen is not known.

CDR1 and CDR2 from the germline V gene are SGHVT and SQSDAQ. Trimming took off 0 bases at V and 10 bases at J, with 9 bases between the two ends. The CDR3 is 13 residues long. Among the hyperthyroidism patients, all were newly diagnosed, aged 18 to 65, with under 2 months' duration. This chain joins TRBV7-4 and TRBJ1-4, with D maybe TRBD1 (5 bases). Sequenced input: peripheral blood or thyroid tissue (not recorded which). The TCR was taken from an adult man with Graves' hyperthyroidism. The CDR3 reads CASSLAAGGKLFF. The CDR3 DNA is TGTGCCAGCAGCTTAGCGGCGGGGGGAAAACTGTTTTTT. Looking up the rest from reference TRBV7-4 and TRBJ1-4 gives the full variable domain: GAGVSQSPRYKVAKRGRDVALRCDSISGHVTLYWYRQTLGQGSEVLTYSQSDAQRDKSGRPSGRFSAERPERSVSTLKIQRTEQGDSAVYLCASSLAAGGKLFFGSGTQLSVL.